This T cell receptor (beta chain) is from a study of beta chain features in type 1 diabetes. The wider study: Across the samples, some 99 million sorted cells were examined in total.

The CDR3 is 16 residues long. Deletions cut 0 bases from V and 4 bases from J, with 17 bases between. Germline V lookup: CDR1 SQVTM, CDR2 ANQGSEA. The study reverse transcribed the entire isolated RNA, so it sequenced expressed TCRB transcripts. Data came from immunoSEQ multiplex PCR; TCRdb stores just in-frame clones and leaves some out. The table records about 150,000 clones, roughly 11% of them present only once. This clone was seen only a few times. All of the sorted populations showed purity greater than 95%. The receptor was isolated from a man between 18 and 29 years old in good health. V is TRBV29-1 and J is TRBJ2-3, with D tentatively TRBD2 (5 bases). Specimen: central memory CD4+ T cells from blood. CDR3 region: CSVEDRLAHQSDTQYF. CDR3 coding DNA: TGCAGCGTTGAAGATCGATTAGCGCATCAATCAGATACGCAGTATTTT.